Below, 31 T cell receptor beta chains from the same sample are listed, as sequenced in a study of Graves' ophthalmopathy and Graves' hyperthyroidism. RNA transcripts yielded amplified TCR beta CDR3 regions. The workflow started with a first-round RT-PCR run with HTBI primers and then moved on to a second-round multiplex PCR. MiXCR was run by TCRdb on the multiplex PCR reads, yielding one entry per CDR3 protein. Of hundreds of thousands of distinct CDR3 sequences listed, under 25% are singletons. The sequenced sample was peripheral blood. These receptor sequences come from a woman in her late teens or twenties with stable Graves' hyperthyroidism.

This clonotype has at least ten counts. A much larger clone is a single base away; this may be a read error. The chain carries TRBV6-1 and TRBJ1-2; 8 nucleotides match TRBD1. The junction had 8 bases not matched to a gene; V was cut back by 3 bases and J by 8 bases. Looked up from germline, CDR1 is MNHNS and CDR2 is SASEGT. This CDR3 contains 14 residues. CDR3 in amino acids: CASSDGQGSRGYTF. The CDR3, as DNA: TGTGCCAGCAGTGATGGACAGGGTTCTCGCGGCTACACCTTC.

V and J are TRBV5-1 and TRBJ2-2; no firm D call. V lost 4 bases, J lost 6 bases, and 22 bases lay in between. Germline CDR1 reads SGHRS; CDR2 reads YFSETQ. This CDR3 has 17 residues. The CDR3 loop reads CASSVGTPIQSAGELFF. CDR3 coding DNA: TGCGCCAGCAGCGTTGGTACCCCGATTCAGAGTGCCGGGGAGCTGTTTTTT. The complete variable domain, with remaining parts taken from reference TRBV5-1 and TRBJ2-2, reads KAGVTQTPRYLIKTRGQQVTLSCSPISGHRSVSWYQQTPGQGLQFLFEYFSETQRNKGNFPGRFSGRQFSNSRSEMNVSTLELGDSALYLCASSVGTPIQSAGELFFGEGSRLTVL.

This clonotype came up many times. This chain links TRBV4-3 with TRBJ1-6, with D maybe TRBD1 (6 bases). This CDR3 has 15 residues. Trimming stripped 0 bases from V and 7 bases from J, with 10 bases between. Germline values: CDR1 LGHNA, CDR2 YSLEER. The CDR3 nucleotides read TGCGCCAGCAGCCAAGAGGTGAGGGGGAATTCACCCCTCCACTTT. As protein: CASSQEVRGNSPLHF.

The gene calls are TRBV20-1 and TRBJ2-5; tentative D call: TRBD1 (6 bases). Gene TRBJ2-7 matches the end of the DNA better, so the J call may be wrong. Germline lookup yields CDR1 DFQATT and CDR2 SNEGSKA (reference sequence). The length of the CDR3 is 13 residues. The DNA for the CDR3 is TGCAGTGCTAGATCGGGACAAACCTACGAGCAGTACTTC. The encoded protein is CSARSGQTYEQYF.

This clonotype was seen a few times. The J gene is TRBJ2-7, the V gene TRBV18, with unresolved D. The CDR3 length is 14 residues. The V end lost 2 bases, the J end lost 3 bases, and 11 bases lay between the germline ends. Germline V gives CDR1 KGHSH, CDR2 LQKENI. CDR3 nucleotides: TGTGCCAGCTCACCAAACCAGGAACTCTACGAGCAGTACTTC. Its protein is CASSPNQELYEQYF.

Worth noting for this clonotype: No conserved phenylalanine or tryptophan ends this CDR3, so it is likely a read error. The DNA is left out, because the CDR3 cannot be placed on it with certainty; the CDR3 is given as TCRdb lists it. CDR3 residues: CASTLNPGGHEQCL. The genes are TRBV12-3 or TRBV12-4 and TRBJ2-7; the tabulated D call, TRBD2, remains unverified against the DNA. The CDR3 contains 14 residues when both ends are counted.

The rearrangement uses TRBV27 and TRBJ2-7; 7 bases are a match to TRBD1. J gave up 6 bases and V 3 bases, and 8 bases lay outside the gene matches. Germline lookup yields CDR1 MNHEY and CDR2 SMNVEV (reference sequence). The CDR3 is 14 residues long. In DNA form, the CDR3 reads TGTGCCAGCAGTTTCGGTACAGGGGTAGCCGAGCAGTACTTC. The encoded protein is CASSFGTGVAEQYF.

This clonotype was seen at least ten times. Germline is not matched at one junction end, which may reflect a read error. V gene TRBV6-4 combines with J gene TRBJ2-6; perhaps TRBD1 as D (6 bases). CDR3 length: 17 amino acids. Per the germline V gene, CDR1 is MRHNA and CDR2 is SNTAGT. CDR3 loop: CASQIVRGPVRANVLTF. CDR3 sequence (DNA): TGCGCCAGCCAAATAGTCAGGGGCCCCGTGCGGGCCAACGTCCTGACTTTC.

This chain links TRBV6-1 with TRBJ1-6, with 9 nucleotides matching TRBD1. V shed 9 bases and J 9 bases; nucleotides not matched to a gene: 3. The CDR3 is 12 amino acids. The germline V gene encodes CDR1 MNHNS and CDR2 SASEGT. The CDR3 DNA reads TGTGCCAGTGACAGGGGGAGTTCACCCCTCCACTTT. Translating it yields CASDRGSSPLHF.

This clonotype was counted a few times. The V call is TRBV20-1, the J call TRBJ2-7; 12 nucleotides line up with TRBD2. From germline, CDR1 is DFQATT and CDR2 SNEGSKA (reference sequence). With 6 bases clipped from V and 3 bases from J, the junction kept 18 bases outside the gene matches. This CDR3 spans 18 amino acids. The CDR3 loop reads CSATNPGLAGPVGYEQYF. CDR3 in DNA: TGCAGTGCCACCAACCCCGGACTAGCGGGGCCCGTCGGCTACGAGCAGTACTTC.

The chain combines TRBV7-2 with TRBJ1-2; 9 nucleotides align to TRBD1. The trim removed 6 bases at V and 1 base at J, leaving 6 bases unmatched. The germline V gene encodes CDR1 SGHTA and CDR2 FQGNSA. The CDR3 totals 15 residues. The chain's CDR3 is CASRDRGAINYGYTF. In DNA form, the CDR3 reads TGTGCCAGCAGGGACAGGGGTGCTATTAACTATGGCTACACCTTC.

This clonotype was found a few times. The CDR3 reads CMTPGEQRQPGAFF. CDR3 in DNA: TGCATGACCCCGGGGGAACAGAGGCAACCCGGAGCTTTCTTT. The chain combines TRBV20-1 with TRBJ1-1; D may be TRBD1 (5 bases). Germline CDR1 is DFQATT and CDR2 is SNEGSKA (reference sequence). This CDR3 contains 14 residues.

Ten or more counts support this clonotype. This chain uses TRBV7-2 with TRBJ2-7; 7 nucleotides match TRBD2. The CDR3 contains 13 residues. Germline CDR1 is SGHTA and CDR2 is FQGNSA. Trimming cost V 3 bases and J 4 bases; bases outside gene matches: 3. Here the CDR3 DNA reads TGTGCCAGCAGCTTGGTACTAGCGTACGAGCAGTACTTC. Translating gives CASSLVLAYEQYF.

This clonotype was seen repeatedly, ten times or more. The genes are TRBV18 and TRBJ2-5, with unresolved D. CDR3 length: 14 amino acids. Germline loops: CDR1 KGHSH, CDR2 LQKENI. With 2 bases removed from V and 3 bases from J, the gap between germline ends came to 10 bases. DNA of the CDR3: TGTGCCAGCTCACCAAGGGCCCTAAAAGAGACCCAGTACTTC. Amino acids: CASSPRALKETQYF.

The chain has TRBV10-3 and TRBJ2-7; 8 bases match TRBD1. The CDR3 is 17 residues long. In germline, CDR1 is ENHRY, CDR2 SYGVKD. Trimming at V came to 0 bases and at J to 3 bases, leaving 10 bases not matched to a gene. In DNA, the CDR3 is TGTGCCATCAGTGAGTCGCCTCCGGGACAGGTATACTACGAGCAGTACTTC. This codes for CAISESPPGQVYYEQYF.

J is TRBJ2-7 and V is TRBV15; D not certain. V lost 8 bases, J lost 2 bases, and 13 bases lay in between. CDR3 length: 13 residues. Germline V lookup: CDR1 LNHNV, CDR2 YYDKDF (reference sequence). CDR3 in DNA: TGTGCCACCCGGAAGAAGGGAACCTACGAGCAGTACTTC. Its translation: CATRKKGTYEQYF.

The genes are TRBV5-1 and TRBJ2-2, with 14 bases identical to TRBD2. The length of the CDR3 is 16 residues. Germline V CDR1 and CDR2: SGHRS, YFSETQ. The V segment lost 4 bases and the J segment 5 bases; nucleotides outside the gene matches: 4. CDR3 region: CASSTGLAGVTGELFF. CDR3 coding DNA: TGCGCCAGCAGCACGGGACTAGCGGGAGTTACCGGGGAGCTGTTTTTT. Filled out from reference TRBV5-1 and TRBJ2-2, the complete variable domain reads KAGVTQTPRYLIKTRGQQVTLSCSPISGHRSVSWYQQTPGQGLQFLFEYFSETQRNKGNFPGRFSGRQFSNSRSEMNVSTLELGDSALYLCASSTGLAGVTGELFFGEGSRLTVL.

The rearrangement joins TRBV29-1 to TRBJ2-3; D is unclear. The V gene's germline CDR1 is SQVTM and CDR2 ANQGSEA. The CDR3 is 12 residues long. V lost 7 bases and J lost 3, with 11 bases in between. The CDR3, as DNA: TGCAGCGCCACCCTAGAAACAGATACGCAGTATTTT. Translation gives CSATLETDTQYF.

There are many counts of this clonotype. The chain has TRBV7-2 and TRBJ2-7; 8 nucleotides line up with TRBD1. The germline V gene encodes CDR1 SGHTA and CDR2 FQGNSA. This CDR3 contains 13 residues. V was pared by 5 bases and J by 4 bases, with 4 bases of the junction left unmatched. The CDR3 DNA reads as TGTGCCAGCAGCCCATGGACAGGGTACGAGCAGTACTTC. This translates into CASSPWTGYEQYF.

This clonotype was seen at least ten times. J is TRBJ2-3 and V is TRBV7-2; D remains unclear. Deletions cut 5 bases from V and 3 bases from J, with 15 bases between. Germline lookup yields CDR1 SGHTA and CDR2 FQGNSA. The length of the CDR3 is 15 residues. CDR3 DNA sequence: TGTGCCAGCAGCCTCCTAGACCGAGAGACAGATACGCAGTATTTT. Residues: CASSLLDRETDTQYF.

This clonotype occurred many times. V is TRBV7-9 and J is TRBJ1-1, with 8 bases that match TRBD1. This CDR3 contains 16 residues. V lost 2 bases, J lost 3 bases, and 8 bases stayed unmatched. Germline values: CDR1 SEHNR, CDR2 FQNEAQ (reference sequence). The CDR3, as DNA: TGTGCCAGCAGCTTAAGGCAGGGGGCTTGGGACACTGAAGCTTTCTTT. Translation gives CASSLRQGAWDTEAFF.

The chain employs TRBV20-1 and TRBJ2-5; D call uncertain. Trimming removed 6 bases from V and 5 bases from J, with 13 bases in between. Germline V gives CDR1 DFQATT, CDR2 SNEGSKA (reference sequence). The CDR3 covers 12 residues. The CDR3 loop reads CSATHSRETQYF. In DNA form, the CDR3 reads TGCAGTGCGACCCACTCCCGGGAGACCCAGTACTTC.

In its sample, this clonotype was seen many times. This chain uses TRBV7-9 with TRBJ2-7; 8 bases are shared with TRBD1. The germline CDR1 and CDR2 sequences are SEHNR and FQNEAQ (reference sequence). This CDR3 contains 12 residues. J gave up 3 bases and V 8 bases, and 3 bases lay outside the gene matches. The CDR3 sequence: CASGQGVYEQYF. The CDR3 DNA reads as TGTGCCAGCGGACAGGGCGTCTACGAGCAGTACTTC. Drawing the rest from reference TRBV7-9 and TRBJ2-7, the complete variable domain is DTGVSQNPRHKITKRGQNVTFRCDPISEHNRLYWYRQTLGQGPEFLTYFQNEAQLEKSRLLSDRFSAERPKGSFSTLEIQRTEQGDSAMYLCASGQGVYEQYFGPGTRLTVT.

This clonotype was picked up many times. The rearrangement links TRBV6-1 to TRBJ2-2; possibly TRBD1 for D (5 bases). V lost 6 bases to trimming and J lost 3 bases, with 14 bases between them. This CDR3 contains 15 residues. Germline-derived CDR1 and CDR2 are MNHNS and SASEGT. In nucleotides, the CDR3 is TGTGCCAGCAGACCTTATCAGGGTTACACCGGGGAGCTGTTTTTT. The encoded protein is CASRPYQGYTGELFF.

This clonotype was seen repeatedly, ten times or more. The chain employs TRBV6-1 and TRBJ2-7, with 8 bases fitting TRBD1. After removal of 4 bases from V and 5 bases from J, the junction contained 13 bases not matched to a gene. The CDR3 length is 16 residues. Per the germline V gene, CDR1 is MNHNS and CDR2 is SASEGT. This CDR3 reads CASSGSGQGVKNEQYF. The CDR3 DNA sequence: TGTGCCAGCAGTGGCAGCGGACAGGGAGTTAAGAACGAGCAGTACTTC.

In this sample, this clonotype turned up many times. CDR3 nucleotides: TGTGCCAGCAACCCAACCGATGCCATCAATCAGCCCCAGCATTTT. This translates into CASNPTDAINQPQHF. The V call is TRBV12-3 or TRBV12-4, the J call TRBJ1-5; D gene ambiguous. CDR3 length: 15 residues. V was clipped by 7 bases and J by 3 bases, with 16 bases between them.

This clonotype was recorded at least ten times. This chain joins TRBV27 and TRBJ2-4, with 11 bases identical to TRBD2. This CDR3 is 16 amino acids long. Germline loops: CDR1 MNHEY, CDR2 SMNVEV (reference sequence). Unmatched junction bases numbered 8, after V lost 4 bases and J lost 6 bases. The CDR3 DNA reads as TGTGCCAGCAGTTCACTAGCGGGAGCGCGGGTAAACATTCAGTACTTC. This gives the protein CASSSLAGARVNIQYF.

Ten or more counts support this clonotype. This chain joins TRBV10-3 and TRBJ1-5; D is uncertain. The CDR3 is 15 residues long. Trimming removed 11 bases at V and 2 bases at J, with 19 bases between. Germline CDR1 is ENHRY and CDR2 is SYGVKD. CDR3 sequence: CALGRDLLGNQPQHF. The CDR3 DNA sequence: TGTGCCCTAGGAAGAGACCTTTTGGGCAATCAGCCCCAGCATTTT.

This clonotype was recorded many times. The CDR3 region is CASSIDPRSYEQYF. In nucleotides, the CDR3 is TGTGCCAGTAGTATAGATCCAAGGTCGTACGAGCAGTACTTC. This chain uses TRBV19 with TRBJ2-7; D not resolved. The CDR3 loop spans 14 amino acids. Germline assignment: CDR1 LNHDA and CDR2 SQIVND (reference sequence). Between the trimmed V and J ends, which lost 0 bases and 4 bases, there was a span of 10 bases.

This clonotype was detected many times. This chain joins TRBV20-1 and TRBJ1-2, with D possibly being TRBD1 (6 bases). The CDR3 extends over 16 amino acids. Trimming left V 0 bases short and J 1 base short, with 15 bases between. Looked up from germline, CDR1 is DFQATT and CDR2 is SNEGSKA (reference sequence). The CDR3 DNA reads TGCAGTGCTAGAGATCGTACGAGGGACATTAACTATGGCTACACCTTC. This codes for CSARDRTRDINYGYTF.

The chain couples TRBV28 to TRBJ2-7; D might be TRBD1 or TRBD2, each matching 6 bases. Trimming took 3 bases from V and 4 from J, leaving 16 bases between them. CDR1 and CDR2 from the germline V gene are MDHEN and SYDVKM. The CDR3 spans 15 residues. DNA of the CDR3: TGTGCCAGCAGTTTGGGGGGCGGCTTTCGTTACGAGCAGTACTTC. Translation gives CASSLGGGFRYEQYF.